This T cell receptor beta chain is drawn from a study of blood T cell repertoires in COVID-19. Background on the study: Collection of acute and convalescent COVID-19 samples took place in the United States, Italy and Spain. The analysed material was cDNA or gDNA that came from T cells, B-cell-depleted T cells, or PBMCs.

Original processing methods: Quantification of nucleated cells was approximated via reference gene primer amplification. Using immunoSEQ multiplex PCR, the repertoire was profiled, and TCRdb retains in-frame clones only, with some absent. V and J calls and clone size are given by that table; D and trimming were obtained from the DNA. The sample consists of some 88,000 clones, roughly 77% of them appearing once. In germline, CDR1 is LNHDA, CDR2 SQIVND (reference sequence). The CDR3 runs to 17 residues. With 4 bases clipped from V and 6 bases from J, the junction kept 12 bases outside the gene matches.

The sequencing sample was made of peripheral blood. V usage is TRBV19 and J usage is TRBJ1-5; 10 bases align to TRBD1. The source of this sequence is a human donor in a cohort sampled during active COVID-19. The CDR3 coding sequence is TGTGCCAGTAGTAATGCTCGGACAGGGGGTCGGGTTCAGCCCCAGCATTTT. This translates into CASSNARTGGRVQPQHF. Drawing the rest from reference TRBV19 and TRBJ1-5, the complete variable domain is DGGITQSPKYLFRKEGQNVTLSCEQNLNHDAMYWYRQDPGQGLRLIYYSQIVNDFQKGDIAEGYSVSREKKESFPLTVTSAQKNPTAFYLCASSNARTGGRVQPQHFGDGTRLSIL.